What follows describes a single T cell receptor beta chain. The data originate from a study of blood T cell repertoires in COVID-19. Study processing details: Nucleated cell counts were estimated from reference gene primer amplification. Repertoires were generated with immunoSEQ multiplex PCR, while TCRdb's copy carries only in-frame clones and drops some. V and J calls and clone size are those listed in that table; D and trimming were worked out from the DNA. The table includes approximately 290,000 clones, 80% to 90% detected once. The CDR3 loop spans 16 amino acids. Germline CDR1 SEHNR, CDR2 FQNEAQ (reference sequence). The V end was cut by 4 bases, the J end by 0 bases, with 12 bases between.

Sequenced material: PBMCs or T cells enriched from blood (not recorded which). V gene TRBV7-9 combines with J gene TRBJ1-4; TRBD1 is a possible D gene (5 bases). This clonotype originated in a woman aged 25 to 39 who had recovered from COVID-19. The CDR3 region is CASSYPDSATNEKLFF. The CDR3 nucleotides are TGTGCCAGCAGCTATCCCGACAGTGCAACTAATGAAAAACTGTTTTTT.